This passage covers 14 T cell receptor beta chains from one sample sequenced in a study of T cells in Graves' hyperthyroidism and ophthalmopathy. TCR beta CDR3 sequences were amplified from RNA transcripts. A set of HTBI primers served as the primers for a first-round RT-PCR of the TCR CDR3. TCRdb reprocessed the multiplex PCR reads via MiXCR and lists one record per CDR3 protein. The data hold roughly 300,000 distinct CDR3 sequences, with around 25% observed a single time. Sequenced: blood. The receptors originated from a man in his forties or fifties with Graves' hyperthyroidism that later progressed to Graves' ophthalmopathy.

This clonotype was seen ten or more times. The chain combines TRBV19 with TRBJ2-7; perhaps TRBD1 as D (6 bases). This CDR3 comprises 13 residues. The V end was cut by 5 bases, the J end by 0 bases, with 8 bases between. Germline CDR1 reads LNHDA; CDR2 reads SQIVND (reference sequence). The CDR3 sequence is CASSHRASYEQYF. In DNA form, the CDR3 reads TGTGCCAGTAGTCACAGGGCCTCCTACGAGCAGTACTTC.

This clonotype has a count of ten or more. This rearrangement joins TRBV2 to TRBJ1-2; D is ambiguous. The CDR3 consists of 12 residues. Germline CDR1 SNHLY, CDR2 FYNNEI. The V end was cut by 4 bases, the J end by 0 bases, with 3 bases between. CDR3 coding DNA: TGTGCCAGCAGTGCCTCTAACTATGGCTACACCTTC. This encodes CASSASNYGYTF.

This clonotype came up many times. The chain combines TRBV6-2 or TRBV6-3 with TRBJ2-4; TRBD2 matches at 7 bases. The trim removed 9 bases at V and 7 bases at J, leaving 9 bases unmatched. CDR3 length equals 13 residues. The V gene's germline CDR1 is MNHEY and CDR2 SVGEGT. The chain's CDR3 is CARREGSQNIQYF. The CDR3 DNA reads TGTGCCAGAAGGGAGGGTAGTCAGAACATTCAGTACTTC.

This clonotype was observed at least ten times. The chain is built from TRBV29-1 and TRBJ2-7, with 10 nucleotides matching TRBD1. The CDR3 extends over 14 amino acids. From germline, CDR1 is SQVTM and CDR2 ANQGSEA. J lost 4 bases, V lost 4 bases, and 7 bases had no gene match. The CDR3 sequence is CSVVGGQGSYEQYF. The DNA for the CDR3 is TGCAGCGTTGTCGGGGGACAGGGGTCTTACGAGCAGTACTTC.

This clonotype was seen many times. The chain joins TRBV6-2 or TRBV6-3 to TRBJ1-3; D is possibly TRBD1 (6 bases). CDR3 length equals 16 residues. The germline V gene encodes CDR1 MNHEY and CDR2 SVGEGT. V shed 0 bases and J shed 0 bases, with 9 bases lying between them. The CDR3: CASSYSGQSSGNTIYF. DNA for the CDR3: TGTGCCAGCAGTTACTCTGGACAGAGCTCTGGAAACACCATATATTTT.

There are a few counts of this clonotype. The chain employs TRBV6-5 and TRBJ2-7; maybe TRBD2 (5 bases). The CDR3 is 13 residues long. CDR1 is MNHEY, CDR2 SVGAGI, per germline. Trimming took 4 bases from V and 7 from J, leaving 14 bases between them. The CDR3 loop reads CASSLDLVGEQYF. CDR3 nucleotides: TGTGCCAGCAGTTTGGACTTAGTTGGGGAGCAGTACTTC.

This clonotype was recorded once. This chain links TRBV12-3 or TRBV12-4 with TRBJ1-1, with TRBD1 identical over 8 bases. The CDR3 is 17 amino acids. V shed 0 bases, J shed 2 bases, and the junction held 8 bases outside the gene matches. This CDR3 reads CASSLAPGQGFNTEAFF. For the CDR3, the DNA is TGTGCCAGCAGTTTAGCCCCTGGACAGGGTTTCAACACTGAAGCTTTCTTT.

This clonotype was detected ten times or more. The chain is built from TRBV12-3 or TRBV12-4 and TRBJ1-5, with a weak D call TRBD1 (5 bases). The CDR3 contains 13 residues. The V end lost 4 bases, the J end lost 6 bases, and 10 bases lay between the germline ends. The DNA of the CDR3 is TGTGCCAGCAGTTCCGCCGGGGGTCAGCCCCAGCATTTT. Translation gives CASSSAGGQPQHF.

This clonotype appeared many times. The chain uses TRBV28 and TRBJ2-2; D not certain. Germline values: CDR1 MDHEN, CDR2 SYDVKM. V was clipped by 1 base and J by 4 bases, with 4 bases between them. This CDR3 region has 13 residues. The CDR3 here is CASSLFRTGELFF. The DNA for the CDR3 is TGTGCCAGCAGTTTATTTCGCACCGGGGAGCTGTTTTTT.

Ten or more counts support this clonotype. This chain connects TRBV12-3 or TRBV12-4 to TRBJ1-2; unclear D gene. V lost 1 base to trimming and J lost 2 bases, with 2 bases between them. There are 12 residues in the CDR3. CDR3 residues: CASSLGNYGYTF. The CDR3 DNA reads TGTGCCAGCAGTTTAGGAAACTATGGCTACACCTTC.

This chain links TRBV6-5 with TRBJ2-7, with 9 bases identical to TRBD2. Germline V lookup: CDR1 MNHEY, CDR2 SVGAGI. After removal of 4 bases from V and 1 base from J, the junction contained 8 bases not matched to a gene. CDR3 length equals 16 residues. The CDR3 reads CASSSAVAGASYEQYF. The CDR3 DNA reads TGTGCCAGCAGTTCCGCCGTAGCGGGAGCGTCCTACGAGCAGTACTTC.

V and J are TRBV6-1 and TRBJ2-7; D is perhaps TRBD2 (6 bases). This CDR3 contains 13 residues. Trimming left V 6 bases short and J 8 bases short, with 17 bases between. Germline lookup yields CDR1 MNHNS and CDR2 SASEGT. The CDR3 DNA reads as TGTGCCAGCAGCCTTCTCGGAGGGAGTAAGCAGTACTTC. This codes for CASSLLGGSKQYF.

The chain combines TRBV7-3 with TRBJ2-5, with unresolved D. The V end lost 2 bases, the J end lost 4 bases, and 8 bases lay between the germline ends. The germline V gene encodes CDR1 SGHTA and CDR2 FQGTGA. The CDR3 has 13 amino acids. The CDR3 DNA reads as TGTGCCAGCAGCTTATCCGTGGGAGAGACCCAGTACTTC. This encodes CASSLSVGETQYF.

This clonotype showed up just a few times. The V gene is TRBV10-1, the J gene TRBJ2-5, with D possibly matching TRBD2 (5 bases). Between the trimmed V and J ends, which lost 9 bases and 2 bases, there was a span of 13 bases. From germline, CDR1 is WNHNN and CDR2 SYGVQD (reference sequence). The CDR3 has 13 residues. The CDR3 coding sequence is TGCGCCAGTGCGGGCGGACCTCAAGAGACCCAGTACTTC. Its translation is CASAGGPQETQYF.